This passage covers 8 T cell receptor beta chains from one sample sequenced in a study of T cell responses to AZD1222 COVID-19 vaccine. Assay used: immunoSEQ multiplex PCR; TCRdb lists only in-frame clones, some missing. The sample shows 150,000 to 200,000 clones, 90% to 95% of them seen only once. This specimen was peripheral blood, taken 28 days after the second dose of the MenACWY control vaccine. Receptors were obtained from an adult who received the MenACWY meningococcal vaccine as a control.

The V and J genes are TRBV5-5 and TRBJ1-5; 9 bases align to TRBD1. V was pared by 7 bases and J by 3 bases, with 8 bases of the junction left unmatched. Germline CDR1 is SGHKS and CDR2 is YYEKEE (reference sequence). The CDR3 covers 15 residues. The CDR3: CASARDRVYNQPQHF. The CDR3 DNA reads as TGTGCCAGCGCCCGGGACAGGGTATACAATCAGCCCCAGCATTTT.

This clone occurred a few times. This chain connects TRBV7-9 to TRBJ2-5; the D gene is possibly TRBD1 (5 bases). The V end lost 6 bases, the J end lost 1 base, and 12 bases lay between the germline ends. CDR1 SEHNR and CDR2 FQNEAQ come from the germline V gene (reference sequence). The CDR3 spans 14 residues. The CDR3 nucleotides are TGTGCCAGCAGGTTCGACAGTCCCCAAGAGACCCAGTACTTC. This translates into CASRFDSPQETQYF.

This chain links TRBV7-3 with TRBJ2-5, with 11 bases identical to TRBD2. J gave up 5 bases and V 0 bases, and 2 bases lay outside the gene matches. This CDR3 has 15 amino acids. Germline CDR1 and CDR2: SGHTA and FQGTGA. This CDR3 is CASSLTSGRAETQYF. The CDR3 DNA is TGTGCCAGCAGCTTAACTAGCGGGAGGGCGGAGACCCAGTACTTC.

This clone has just one count. The chain joins TRBV6-5 to TRBJ2-5; no reliable D call. The V end was cut by 2 bases, the J end by 5 bases, with 6 bases between. The V gene's germline CDR1 is MNHEY and CDR2 SVGAGI. This CDR3 comprises 12 residues. The CDR3 region is CASSYIAETQYF. CDR3 bases: TGTGCCAGCAGTTACATAGCTGAGACCCAGTACTTC.

The V and J genes are TRBV11-2 and TRBJ2-3; 7 nucleotides match TRBD2. The CDR3 consists of 17 residues. The J segment lost 0 bases and the V segment lost 7 bases, leaving 13 bases of the junction unmatched. In germline, CDR1 is SGHAT, CDR2 FQNNGV. CDR3 region: CASTPRGGRESTDTQYF. CDR3 in DNA: TGTGCCAGCACTCCTAGGGGCGGGCGGGAGAGCACAGATACGCAGTATTTT.

The chain couples TRBV20-1 to TRBJ2-7, with 11 bases that match TRBD2. Trimming removed 3 bases from V and 7 bases from J; junction bases left unmatched: 8. Germline V gene sequence: CDR1 DFQATT, CDR2 SNEGSKA (reference sequence). This CDR3 has 14 residues. CDR3 sequence: CSASFPSGRREQYF. In nucleotides, the CDR3 is TGCAGTGCTAGTTTTCCTAGCGGGAGGCGGGAGCAGTACTTC.

This clone has just a few counts. The chain has TRBV6-5 and TRBJ2-5, with TRBD1 identical over 7 bases. The CDR3 is 13 amino acids. Germline CDR1 and CDR2: MNHEY and SVGAGI. V was clipped by 8 bases and J by 4 bases; unmatched bases: 7. CDR3 residues: CASAYKGAETQYF. The CDR3, as DNA: TGTGCCAGCGCATACAAGGGGGCAGAGACCCAGTACTTC.

The genes are TRBV30 and TRBJ1-1; D might be TRBD1 (6 bases). The V end was cut by 3 bases, the J end by 0 bases, with 8 bases between. The length of the CDR3 is 13 residues. Germline CDR1 GTSNPN, CDR2 SVGIG (reference sequence). CDR3 in amino acids: CAWSRTVNTEAFF. The CDR3 DNA reads TGTGCCTGGAGCCGGACAGTGAACACTGAAGCTTTCTTT.